The source of this T cell receptor beta chain is a study of T cells after posttransplantation cyclophosphamide. Data came from immunoSEQ multiplex PCR; TCRdb stores just in-frame clones and leaves some out. Sampling found 7,000 to 8,500 clones, none seen once. Study-wide results and limits: TRB overlap between skin or GI tissue T cells and blood was limited. Recipient CMV seropositivity and CMV reactivation strongly tracked TRB clonality.

Germline assignment: CDR1 LNHDA and CDR2 SQIVND (reference sequence). J gave up 1 base and V 9 bases, and 5 bases lay outside the gene matches. The CDR3 totals 14 residues. Only a few counts were recorded for this clone. Its antigen remains unknown. Cyclophosphamide on days +3 and +4 followed busulfan-fludarabine conditioning and a marrow graft. The clonotype originates from a male patient aged 50 to 59 who received an allogeneic stem cell transplant from an unrelated donor, was CMV-positive, and had acute GVHD only. Some of the T cells might come from the graft donor. The chain recombines TRBV19 with TRBJ2-7; 11 bases align to TRBD2. The sequences come from PBMCs, collected after allogeneic stem cell transplant with posttransplant cyclophosphamide. This CDR3 reads CASRSSGGSYEQYF. CDR3 in DNA: TGTGCCAGCCGATCTAGCGGGGGGTCCTACGAGCAGTACTTC.